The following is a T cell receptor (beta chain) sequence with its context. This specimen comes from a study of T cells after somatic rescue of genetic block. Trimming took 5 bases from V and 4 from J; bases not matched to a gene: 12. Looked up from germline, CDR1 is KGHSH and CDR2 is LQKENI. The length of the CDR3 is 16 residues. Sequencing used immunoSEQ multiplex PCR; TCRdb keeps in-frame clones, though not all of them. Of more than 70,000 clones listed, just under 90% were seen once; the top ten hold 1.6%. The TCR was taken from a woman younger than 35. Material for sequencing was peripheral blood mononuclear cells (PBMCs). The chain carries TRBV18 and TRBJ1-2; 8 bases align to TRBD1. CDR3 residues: CASSESFDRGSYGYTF. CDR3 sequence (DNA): TGTGCCAGCTCAGAGAGCTTCGACAGGGGCTCCTATGGCTACACCTTC.